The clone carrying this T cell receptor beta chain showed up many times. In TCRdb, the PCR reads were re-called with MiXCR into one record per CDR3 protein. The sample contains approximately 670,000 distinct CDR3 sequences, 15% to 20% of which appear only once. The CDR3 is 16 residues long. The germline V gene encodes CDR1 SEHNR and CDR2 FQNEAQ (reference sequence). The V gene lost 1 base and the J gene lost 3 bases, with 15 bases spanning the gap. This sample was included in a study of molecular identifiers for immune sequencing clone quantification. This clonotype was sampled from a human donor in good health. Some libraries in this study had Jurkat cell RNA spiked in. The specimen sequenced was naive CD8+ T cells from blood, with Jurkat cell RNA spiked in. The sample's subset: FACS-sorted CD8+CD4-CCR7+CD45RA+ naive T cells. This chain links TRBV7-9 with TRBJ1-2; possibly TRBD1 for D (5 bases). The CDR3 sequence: CASSLGAGTEYYGYTF. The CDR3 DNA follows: TGTGCCAGCAGCTTAGGGGCCGGGACGGAATACTATGGCTACACCTTC.